This T cell receptor (beta chain) was retrieved from a study of blood T cell repertoires in COVID-19. Study as a whole: The study drew acute and convalescent COVID-19 samples from the United States, Italy and Spain. T cells, B-cell-depleted T cells, or PBMCs provided the cDNA or gDNA that served as material.

Seattle's cohort entered during active infection and was followed longitudinally. As processed by the authors: Scientists estimated how many nucleated cells there were by amplifying reference gene primers. Data came from immunoSEQ multiplex PCR; TCRdb stores just in-frame clones and leaves some out. The V and J calls and the clone size are those of that table, but D and trimming were determined from the DNA. The table has 250,000 to 400,000 clones, roughly 90% seen once. Germline loops: CDR1 ENHRY, CDR2 SYGVKD. The germline V and J ends were trimmed by 3 bases and 7 bases, with 9 bases remaining between them. The CDR3 runs to 12 residues.

The origin of this receptor is a woman aged 30 to 39 with COVID-19, enrolled during active disease. V and J are TRBV10-3 and TRBJ1-1; tentatively, D is TRBD1 (5 bases). The material sequenced was peripheral blood. This CDR3 reads CAISDSGIEAFF. The DNA for the CDR3 is TGTGCCATCAGTGATTCAGGGATTGAAGCTTTCTTT.